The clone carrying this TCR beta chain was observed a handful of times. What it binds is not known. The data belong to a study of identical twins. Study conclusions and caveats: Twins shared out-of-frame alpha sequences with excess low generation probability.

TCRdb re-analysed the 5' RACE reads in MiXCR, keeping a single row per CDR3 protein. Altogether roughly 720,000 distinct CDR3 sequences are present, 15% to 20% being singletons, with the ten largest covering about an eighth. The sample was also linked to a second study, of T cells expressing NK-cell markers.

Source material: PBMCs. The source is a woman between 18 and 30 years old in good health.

CDR3 sequence (DNA): TGCGCCAGCAGCATGGGGGGGGGGCTCTACAATGAGCAGTTCTTC. It translates to CASSMGGGLYNEQFF. The chain has TRBV5-1 and TRBJ2-1; D might be TRBD2 (7 bases). V dropped 4 bases and J dropped 3 bases, with 14 bases sitting between them. The CDR3 is made up of 15 amino acids. The germline CDR1 and CDR2 sequences are SGHRS and YFSETQ.